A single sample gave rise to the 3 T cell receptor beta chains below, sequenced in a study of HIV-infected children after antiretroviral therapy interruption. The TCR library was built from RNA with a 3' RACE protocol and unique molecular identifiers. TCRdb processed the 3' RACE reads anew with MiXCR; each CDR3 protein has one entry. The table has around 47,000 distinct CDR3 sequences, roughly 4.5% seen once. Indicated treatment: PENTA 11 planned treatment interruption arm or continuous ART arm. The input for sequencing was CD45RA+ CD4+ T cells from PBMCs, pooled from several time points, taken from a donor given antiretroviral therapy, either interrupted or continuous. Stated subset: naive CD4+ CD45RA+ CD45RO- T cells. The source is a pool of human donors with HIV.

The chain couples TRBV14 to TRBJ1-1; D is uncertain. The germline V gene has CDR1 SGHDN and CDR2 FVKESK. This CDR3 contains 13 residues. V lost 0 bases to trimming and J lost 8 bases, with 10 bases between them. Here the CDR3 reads CASSQDRAVEAFF. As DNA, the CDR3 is TGTGCCAGCAGCCAAGATCGGGCAGTGGAAGCTTTCTTT. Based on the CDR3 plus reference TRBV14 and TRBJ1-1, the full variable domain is EAGVTQFPSHSVIEKGQTVTLRCDPISGHDNLYWYRRVMGKEIKFLLHFVKESKQDESGMPNNRFLAERTGGTYSTLKVQPAELEDSGVYFCASSQDRAVEAFFGQGTRLTVV.

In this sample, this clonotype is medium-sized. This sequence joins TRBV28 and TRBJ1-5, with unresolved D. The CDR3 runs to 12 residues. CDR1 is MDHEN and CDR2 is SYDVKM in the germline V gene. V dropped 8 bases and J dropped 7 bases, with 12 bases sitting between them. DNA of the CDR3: TGTGCCAGCGGGTCTCCGAGCCAGCCCCAGCATTTT. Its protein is CASGSPSQPQHF.

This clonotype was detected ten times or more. CDR3 protein: CASSPTGSSNYGYTF. CDR3 bases: TGTGCCAGCAGCCCAACAGGGTCCTCTAACTATGGCTACACCTTC. This chain links TRBV3-1 with TRBJ1-2, with a weak D call TRBD1 (6 bases). The V gene lost 4 bases and the J gene lost 0 bases, with 12 bases spanning the gap. CDR3 length: 15 residues. CDR1 is LGHDT, CDR2 YNNKEL, per germline (reference sequence).